This T cell receptor beta chain was identified in a study of shared clonotypes between healthy human individuals. Whole-study findings and limits: The researchers took only blood, and tissue repertoires probably look different. Larger estimated richness was generally seen in naive subsets than in memory subsets.

The CDR3 is 14 amino acids. CDR1 is MNHNY and CDR2 is SVGAGI in the germline V gene (reference sequence). The J segment lost 1 base and the V segment lost 6 bases, leaving 4 bases of the junction unmatched. With regard to this clone: Antigen specificity is unknown.

Splitting the CD4+ cells yielded a CD45RA+ naive subset and a CD45RA-negative memory subset. When replicate PCRs were run on sorted subsets, they used 200 to 250 ng DNA, about 30,000 T cell genomes. The table came from immunoSEQ multiplex PCR; TCRdb's copy has only in-frame clones and leaves some out. The sample holds roughly 650,000 clones, more than 95% seen once. This clonotype was obtained from a young woman in good health. What was sequenced was naive CD4+ T cells sorted from blood. Sample subset: CD45RA+ positively selected. This chain connects TRBV6-6 to TRBJ2-7; 9 bases map to TRBD1. The CDR3 region is CASSRDRDSYEQYF. DNA for the CDR3: TGTGCCAGCAGCCGGGACAGGGATTCCTACGAGCAGTACTTC.